The 17 T cell receptor beta chains below were found in one sample sequenced in a study of technical replicates of blood from a handful of donors. The method was immunoSEQ multiplex PCR; TCRdb's version includes in-frame clones alone and lacks a portion of them. The sample carries tens of thousands of clones, over 85% recorded once. Sequenced input: T cells isolated from PBMCs. The receptors stem from a human donor in good health.

A few counts support this clone. The chain recombines TRBV2 with TRBJ1-1, with 10 bases fitting TRBD1. Germline CDR1 is SNHLY and CDR2 is FYNNEI. This CDR3 has 14 residues. Trimming removed 6 bases from V and 6 bases from J; junction bases left unmatched: 7. CDR3 sequence reads: CASRPGQGYAEAFF. CDR3 in DNA: TGTGCCAGCAGACCGGGACAGGGGTACGCTGAAGCTTTCTTT. Together with reference TRBV2 and TRBJ1-1, the CDR3 gives the full variable domain: EPEVTQTPSHQVTQMGQEVILRCVPISNHLYFYWYRQILGQKVEFLVSFYNNEISEKSEIFDDQFSVERPDGSNFTLKIRSTKLEDSAMYFCASRPGQGYAEAFFGQGTRLTVV.

This clone was counted a few times. The chain is built from TRBV10-3 and TRBJ1-1, with unresolved D. V gave up 6 bases and J gave up 2 bases, with 4 bases separating them. The CDR3 runs 11 residues. In germline, CDR1 is ENHRY, CDR2 SYGVKD. For the CDR3, the DNA is TGTGCCATCAGATCTAACACTGAAGCTTTCTTT. Translated, it gives CAIRSNTEAFF.

The chain combines TRBV5-1 with TRBJ2-4; possibly TRBD2 for D (5 bases). Deletions cut 0 bases from V and 0 bases from J, with 16 bases between. The CDR3 extends over 18 amino acids. The germline V gene encodes CDR1 SGHRS and CDR2 YFSETQ. DNA for the CDR3: TGCGCCAGCAGCTTGGTCTTTCGCCTAGCTCGAGCCAAAAACATTCAGTACTTC. It codes for CASSLVFRLARAKNIQYF.

V gene TRBV28 combines with J gene TRBJ1-2; D unclear. V was trimmed by 6 bases and J by 2 bases, leaving 13 bases between them. From germline, CDR1 is MDHEN and CDR2 SYDVKM. CDR3 length: 14 residues. This CDR3 is CASRTRPANYGYTF. The DNA for the CDR3 is TGTGCCAGCAGGACAAGACCTGCAAACTATGGCTACACCTTC.

This clone was seen only once. The chain couples TRBV6-5 to TRBJ2-2, with 7 bases lining up with TRBD2. V shed 0 bases and J 3 bases; nucleotides not matched to a gene: 4. CDR1 is MNHEY, CDR2 SVGAGI, per germline. The CDR3 extends over 16 amino acids. In DNA form, the CDR3 reads TGTGCCAGCAGTTACTCGCCGGGAGGACACACCGGGGAGCTGTTTTTT. Translating gives CASSYSPGGHTGELFF.

This chain links TRBV27 with TRBJ1-2; D uncertain. The CDR3 is 14 residues long. V was shortened by 2 bases and J by 2 bases, with 9 bases between the two germline ends. Germline V lookup: CDR1 MNHEY, CDR2 SMNVEV (reference sequence). The CDR3 region has the DNA TGTGCCAGCAGTTTAAGAGGGTTCAACTATGGCTACACCTTC. Amino acid sequence: CASSLRGFNYGYTF.

This chain connects TRBV7-2 to TRBJ1-2, with D maybe TRBD1 (6 bases). V shed 5 bases and J shed 6 bases, with 13 bases lying between them. The CDR3 runs to 13 residues. CDR1 SGHTA and CDR2 FQGNSA come from the germline V gene. The CDR3 bases are TGTGCCAGCAGCGCTCAACAGGGCAATGGCTACACCTTC. Amino acid sequence: CASSAQQGNGYTF.

This rearrangement joins TRBV6-6 to TRBJ1-3; a possible D gene is TRBD1 (5 bases). The CDR3 has 14 amino acids. Trimming removed 2 bases at V and 2 bases at J, with 7 bases between. Germline CDR1 is MNHNY and CDR2 is SVGAGI (reference sequence). CDR3 protein: CASSYKTAGNTIYF. CDR3 nucleotides: TGTGCCAGCAGTTACAAGACAGCTGGAAACACCATATATTTT.

The gene calls are TRBV9 and TRBJ2-5, with 12 bases identical to TRBD2. J gave up 2 bases and V 1 base, and 3 bases lay outside the gene matches. CDR3 length equals 16 residues. Germline V gene lookup returns CDR1 SGDLS and CDR2 YYNGEE. DNA for the CDR3: TGTGCCAGCAGCGTACGACTAGCGGGAGATCAAGAGACCCAGTACTTC. Translated: CASSVRLAGDQETQYF.

This rearrangement joins TRBV27 to TRBJ2-7, with a possible D match to TRBD1 (8 bases). The CDR3 totals 16 residues. Looked up from germline, CDR1 is MNHEY and CDR2 is SMNVEV (reference sequence). Deletions cut 2 bases from V and 3 bases from J, with 17 bases between. Written as DNA, the CDR3 is TGTGCCAGCAGTTTAGGACAGGGACTAAGATTCTACGAGCAGTACTTC. Translated: CASSLGQGLRFYEQYF.

This chain joins TRBV7-2 and TRBJ2-7; 13 nucleotides align to TRBD2. CDR1 is SGHTA and CDR2 is FQGNSA in the germline V gene. V dropped 5 bases and J dropped 1; count of bases not matched to a gene: 8. CDR3 length: 17 residues. The CDR3 sequence: CASSDGTSGMLSYEQYF. For the CDR3, the DNA is TGTGCCAGCAGCGATGGGACTAGCGGGATGCTGTCCTACGAGCAGTACTTC.

The CDR3 DNA sequence: TGTGCCTGGAGTGTAAAACAGGTTAATGAAAAACTGTTTTTT. It yields the protein CAWSVKQVNEKLFF. The V call is TRBV30, the J call TRBJ1-4, with D perhaps TRBD1 (5 bases). The germline V gene has CDR1 GTSNPN and CDR2 SVGIG (reference sequence). Deletions cut 0 bases from V and 4 bases from J, with 9 bases between. CDR3 length: 14 residues.

V gene TRBV28 combines with J gene TRBJ2-1, with 11 bases lining up with TRBD1. Per germline, CDR1 MDHEN and CDR2 SYDVKM. The CDR3 length is 16 residues. Germline trimming cut 2 bases from V and 7 bases from J; bases unmatched to any gene: 7. The CDR3 loop is CASSLPGTGGKNEQFF. CDR3 bases: TGTGCCAGCAGTTTACCTGGGACAGGGGGGAAGAATGAGCAGTTCTTC.

The rearrangement uses TRBV19 and TRBJ2-1; the match to TRBD2 covers 14 bases. Germline CDR1 and CDR2: LNHDA and SQIVND (reference sequence). The CDR3 is made up of 17 amino acids. V shed 9 bases, J shed 3 bases, and the junction held 10 bases outside the gene matches. The CDR3 DNA sequence: TGTGCCAGCAGACCGGGACTAGCGGGAGCGGTCTACAATGAGCAGTTCTTC. It is translated as CASRPGLAGAVYNEQFF.

The chain links TRBV19 to TRBJ1-4; D ambiguous. V lost 3 bases, J lost 0 bases, and 8 bases lay in between. This CDR3 is built from 15 residues. CDR1 LNHDA and CDR2 SQIVND come from the germline V gene (reference sequence). The CDR3 spells CASSIGSATNEKLFF. The DNA for the CDR3 is TGTGCCAGTAGTATTGGTTCGGCAACTAATGAAAAACTGTTTTTT.

This clone was seen just once. In DNA, the CDR3 is TGTGCCAGCAGCGTAGAGACTAGCGGGAGGATAGCAGATACGCAGTATTTT. This codes for CASSVETSGRIADTQYF. The chain is built from TRBV9 and TRBJ2-3; 13 bases fit TRBD2. The CDR3 has 17 amino acids. The J segment lost 4 bases and the V segment lost 0 bases, leaving 5 bases of the junction unmatched. Germline CDR1 SGDLS, CDR2 YYNGEE.

The J gene is TRBJ2-5, the V gene TRBV7-3; 8 bases map to TRBD1. This CDR3 region has 13 residues. Germline CDR1 is SGHTA and CDR2 is FQGTGA. J was trimmed by 5 bases and V by 5 bases; bases with no gene match: 4. CDR3 DNA sequence: TGTGCCAGCAGCCGACAGGGGTCGGAGACCCAGTACTTC. Protein: CASSRQGSETQYF.